This T cell receptor (beta chain) was profiled in a study of blood T cell repertoires in COVID-19. Study background: Specimens from acute and convalescent COVID-19 originated in the United States, Italy and Spain. The cDNA or gDNA used as material had been derived from T cells, B-cell-depleted T cells, or PBMCs.

The V gene's germline CDR1 is LGHNA and CDR2 YNFKEQ. The CDR3 is 15 amino acids. With V trimmed by 4 bases and J by 9 bases, 6 bases remained unmatched. Data came from immunoSEQ multiplex PCR; TCRdb stores just in-frame clones and leaves some out. This sample has about 42,000 clones, with around 89% found just once. Sequences were obtained from peripheral blood. This clonotype was obtained from a man under 40 with active or convalescent COVID-19. The gene calls are TRBV4-2 and TRBJ1-6; TRBD1 aligns across 10 bases. The CDR3 bases are TGTGCCAGCAGCCCGGGACAGGGGTTATCTTCACCCCTCCACTTT. Translation: CASSPGQGLSSPLHF.